This T cell receptor beta chain was identified in a study of beta chain features in type 1 diabetes. As for this clone: Its antigen is unknown.

Study-level findings and limits: The similarity of naive, central memory and Treg TCRB repertoires appeared greater among patients than among healthy donors. More deletions and fewer insertions at VDJ junctions were found in patients with type 1 diabetes.

The CDR3 has 14 residues. Trimming took 2 bases from V and 1 from J, leaving 8 bases between them. The germline CDR1 and CDR2 sequences are KGHSH and LQKENI. Every participating donor gave one draw, a heparinised blood sample averaging roughly 100 mL. Cells sorted by CD45RO/CCR7/CD25/CD127/CD95/CD27 comprised CD4+ naive, central memory, regulatory and stem cell-like memory cells. cDNA synthesis used the whole RNA isolate, giving expressed TCRB sequences. Produced via immunoSEQ multiplex PCR; TCRdb's table is partial and in-frame only. The repertoire holds 860,000 or so clones, with about 17% as singletons.

V and J are TRBV18 and TRBJ2-5, with D unclear. This clonotype was obtained from a woman under 30 in good health. The sequenced sample consisted of naive CD4+ T cells from blood. CDR3 loop: CASSPWALQETQYF. The DNA for the CDR3 is TGTGCCAGCTCACCATGGGCCCTCCAAGAGACCCAGTACTTC.